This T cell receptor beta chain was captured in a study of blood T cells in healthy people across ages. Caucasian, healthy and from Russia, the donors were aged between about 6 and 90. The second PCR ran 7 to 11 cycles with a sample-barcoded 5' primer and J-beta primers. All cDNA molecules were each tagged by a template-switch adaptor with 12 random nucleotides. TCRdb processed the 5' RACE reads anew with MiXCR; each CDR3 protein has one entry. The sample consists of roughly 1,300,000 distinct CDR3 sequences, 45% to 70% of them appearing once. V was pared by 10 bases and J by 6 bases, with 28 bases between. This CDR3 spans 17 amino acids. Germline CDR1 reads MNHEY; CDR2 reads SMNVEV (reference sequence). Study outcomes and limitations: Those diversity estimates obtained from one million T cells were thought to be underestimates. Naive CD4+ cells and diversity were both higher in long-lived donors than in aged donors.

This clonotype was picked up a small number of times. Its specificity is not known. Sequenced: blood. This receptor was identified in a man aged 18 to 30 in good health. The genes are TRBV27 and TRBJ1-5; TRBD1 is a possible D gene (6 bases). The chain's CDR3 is CATGPTVVTGDVQPQHF. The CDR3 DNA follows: TGTGCCACCGGCCCAACGGTGGTGACAGGCGATGTTCAGCCCCAGCATTTT.